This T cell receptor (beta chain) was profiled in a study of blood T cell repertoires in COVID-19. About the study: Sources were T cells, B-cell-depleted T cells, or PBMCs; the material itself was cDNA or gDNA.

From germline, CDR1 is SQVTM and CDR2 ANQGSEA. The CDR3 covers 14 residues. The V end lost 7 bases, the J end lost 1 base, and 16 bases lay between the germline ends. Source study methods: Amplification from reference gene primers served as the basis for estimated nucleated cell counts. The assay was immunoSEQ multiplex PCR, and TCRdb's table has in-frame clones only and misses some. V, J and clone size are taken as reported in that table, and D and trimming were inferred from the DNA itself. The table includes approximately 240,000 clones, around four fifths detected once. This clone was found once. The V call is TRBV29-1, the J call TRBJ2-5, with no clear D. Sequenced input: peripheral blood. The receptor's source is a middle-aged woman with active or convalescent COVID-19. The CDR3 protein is CSARSRLLQETQYF. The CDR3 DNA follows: TGCAGCGCCCGATCCAGGCTACTCCAAGAGACCCAGTACTTC.